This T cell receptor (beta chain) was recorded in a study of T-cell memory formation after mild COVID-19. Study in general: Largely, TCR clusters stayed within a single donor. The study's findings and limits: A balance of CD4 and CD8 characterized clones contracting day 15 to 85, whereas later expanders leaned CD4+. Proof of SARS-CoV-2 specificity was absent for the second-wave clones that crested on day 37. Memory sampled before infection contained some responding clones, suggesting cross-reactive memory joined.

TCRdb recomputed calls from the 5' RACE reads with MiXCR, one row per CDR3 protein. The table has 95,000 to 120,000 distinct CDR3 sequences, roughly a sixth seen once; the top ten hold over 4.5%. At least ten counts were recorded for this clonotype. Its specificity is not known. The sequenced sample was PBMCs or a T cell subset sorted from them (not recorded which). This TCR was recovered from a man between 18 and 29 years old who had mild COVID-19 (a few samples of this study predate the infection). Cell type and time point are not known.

In nucleotides, the CDR3 is TGCGCCAGCAGCGTGACAGGGACCTATGGCTACACCTTC. It encodes CASSVTGTYGYTF. The V call is TRBV5-1, the J call TRBJ1-2, with 7 nucleotides matching TRBD1. Germline-derived CDR1 and CDR2 are SGHRS and YFSETQ. This CDR3 contains 13 residues. Germline trimming cut 4 bases from V and 4 bases from J; bases unmatched to any gene: 4.